The clone carrying this TCR beta chain was found many times. Germline CDR1 reads KGHDR; CDR2 reads SFDVKD. The CDR3 loop spans 13 amino acids. Trimming cost V 7 bases and J 3 bases; bases outside gene matches: 4. Any patient presenting with uncontrolled infection, other autoimmune disease, pregnancy or lactation was left out. From RNA transcripts, TCR beta CDR3 regions were amplified. TCR CDR3 underwent first-round RT-PCR with the HTBI primer set. TCRdb redid the calling of the multiplex PCR reads with MiXCR, one entry per CDR3 protein. The data contain 500,000 to 600,000 distinct CDR3 sequences, 35% to 55% of them singletons. These data belong to a study of T cells in Graves' hyperthyroidism and ophthalmopathy.

This receptor was taken from a woman aged 18-29 years with Graves' hyperthyroidism. This chain links TRBV24-1 with TRBJ1-2, with 7 bases that match TRBD1. The sequenced sample was peripheral blood or thyroid tissue (not recorded which). In nucleotides, the CDR3 is TGTGCCACCAGCTTCGACAGGGACTATGGCTACACCTTC. Protein product: CATSFDRDYGYTF.